This TCR beta chain was identified in a study of STAT5B mutations in CD4+ large granular lymphocyte leukemia. Study-level results: TRBV06-family usage was enriched in top patient clones (8/27) versus controls (2/35). The CD4+ versus CD8+ T-LGLL clonality difference may reflect limited sample size.

The V gene lost 1 base and the J gene lost 2 bases, with 6 bases spanning the gap. Germline V gives CDR1 SNHLY, CDR2 FYNNEI. The CDR3 covers 14 residues. Note on this clone: Its antigen is as yet unknown.

This was a survey-level run. Per the authors' pipeline: A productive frequency of 2.59 x 10-5 was the lowest detectable. TCRdb's copy holds only in-frame clones and misses some; the assay was immunoSEQ multiplex PCR. The DNA gave D and trimming, while V, J and clone size come from that table. The top ten clones hold 2.5% of a sample with about 30,000 clones, about four fifths of them seen once. Specimen: CD4+ T cells from blood buffy coats. This sequence originates from a human donor in good health. This sequence joins TRBV2 and TRBJ1-3; perhaps TRBD1 as D (5 bases). As DNA, the CDR3 is TGTGCCAGCAGTGAAGTGACAGCTGGAAACACCATATATTTT. The encoded protein is CASSEVTAGNTIYF. Drawing the rest from reference TRBV2 and TRBJ1-3, the complete variable domain is EPEVTQTPSHQVTQMGQEVILRCVPISNHLYFYWYRQILGQKVEFLVSFYNNEISEKSEIFDDQFSVERPDGSNFTLKIRSTKLEDSAMYFCASSEVTAGNTIYFGEGSWLTVV.